Described below is a single T cell receptor beta chain sequence and its context. The data derive from a study of blood T cell repertoires in COVID-19. The CDR3 extends over 14 amino acids. Trimming took 6 bases from V and 4 from J, leaving 12 bases between them. Per germline, CDR1 MNHEY and CDR2 SVGAGI. TCRdb's copy holds only in-frame clones and misses some; the assay was immunoSEQ multiplex PCR. The data show about 180,000 clones, with more than 70% seen just once and 15% to 20% held by the top ten. This TCR was recovered from a person aged 70 to 80 with COVID-19, enrolled during active disease. V gene TRBV6-5 combines with J gene TRBJ2-2; a weak D match, TRBD2 (5 bases). The sample taken for sequencing was peripheral blood. DNA for the CDR3: TGTGCCAGCAGGCCGGGGAGCCGCACCGGGGAGCTGTTTTTT. Translated, it gives CASRPGSRTGELFF.